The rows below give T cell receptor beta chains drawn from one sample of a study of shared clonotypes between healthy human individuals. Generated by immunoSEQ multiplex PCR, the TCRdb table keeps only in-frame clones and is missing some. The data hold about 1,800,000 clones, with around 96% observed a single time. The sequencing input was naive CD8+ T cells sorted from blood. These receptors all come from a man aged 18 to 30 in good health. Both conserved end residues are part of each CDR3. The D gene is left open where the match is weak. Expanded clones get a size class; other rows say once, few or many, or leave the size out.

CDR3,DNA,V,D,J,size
CASSSGGQGLYNEQFF,TGTGCCAGCAGTTCCGGGGGACAGGGGCTTTACAATGAGCAGTTCTTC,TRBV28,TRBD1,TRBJ2-1,-
CASSPVAGGYEQYF,TGTGCCAGCAGCCCCGTCGCGGGAGGCTACGAGCAGTACTTC,TRBV9,TRBD2,TRBJ2-7,-
CASSHRDSWTDTQYF,TGTGCCAGCAGTCACCGGGACAGCTGGACAGATACGCAGTATTTT,TRBV2,TRBD1,TRBJ2-3,-
CASSFRISLGREETQYF,TGTGCTAGCAGCTTTCGTATTTCGTTGGGCAGGGAAGAGACCCAGTACTTC,TRBV7-7,-,TRBJ2-5,-
CASHTGQGFYWPDTQYF,TGTGCCAGCCACACCGGACAGGGGTTTTATTGGCCAGATACGCAGTATTTT,TRBV28,TRBD1,TRBJ2-3,-
CASSVDTGLDPNLYEQYF,TGTGCCAGCAGTGTGGATACGGGGCTTGACCCTAACCTATACGAGCAGTACTTC,TRBV2,-,TRBJ2-7,-
CASSLGQSRANVLTF,TGTGCCAGCAGCCTAGGACAAAGTCGGGCCAACGTCCTGACTTTC,TRBV12-1,-,TRBJ2-6,-
CASSPREGGTDTQYF,TGTGCCAGCTCACCACGGGAGGGCGGCACAGATACGCAGTATTTT,TRBV18,TRBD2,TRBJ2-3,-
CASSWGTGAGGYTF,TGTGCCAGCAGCTGGGGGACAGGGGCTGGTGGCTACACCTTC,TRBV5-5,TRBD1,TRBJ1-2,-
CASSPQGASFAEAFF,TGTGCCAGCAGCCCACAGGGGGCGAGTTTCGCTGAAGCTTTCTTT,TRBV9,TRBD1,TRBJ1-1,once
CASSPQAGGLDEQYF,TGCGCCAGCAGCCCGCAAGCAGGGGGCTTGGACGAGCAGTACTTC,TRBV4-1,TRBD1,TRBJ2-7,-
CASSWADSGNTIYF,TGTGCCAGCAGCTGGGCGGACTCTGGAAACACCATATATTTT,TRBV5-6,-,TRBJ1-3,-
CASSLLYEETQYF,TGCGCCAGCAGCTTACTCTACGAAGAGACCCAGTACTTC,TRBV5-1,-,TRBJ2-5,-
CASSEALGRDYGYTF,TGTGCCAGCAGTGAAGCGCTGGGCAGGGACTATGGCTACACCTTC,TRBV6-1,-,TRBJ1-2,few
CASSTLVGAGELFF,TGTGCCAGTAGCACACTAGTAGGTGCCGGGGAGCTGTTTTTT,TRBV19,-,TRBJ2-2,-
CASSETGGFNQPQHF,TGTGCCAGCAGCGAGACAGGGGGCTTCAATCAGCCCCAGCATTTT,TRBV11-2,TRBD1,TRBJ1-5,-
CASSLRGAGSEQYF,TGTGCCAGCAGCCTCAGAGGAGCGGGGTCCGAGCAGTACTTC,TRBV9,TRBD2,TRBJ2-7,once
CASSSEPTGELFF,TGTGCCAGCAGTTCGGAGCCCACCGGGGAGCTGTTTTTT,TRBV27,-,TRBJ2-2,-
CASSASGAYNEQFF,TGCGCCAGCAGCGCTAGCGGGGCATACAATGAGCAGTTCTTC,TRBV5-1,TRBD2,TRBJ2-1,once
CASSYSRTGVETQYF,TGTGCCAGCAGTTACTCCCGGACAGGGGTTGAGACCCAGTACTTC,TRBV6-5,TRBD1,TRBJ2-5,-
CASASLETQYF,TGTGCCAGCGCCAGTTTGGAGACCCAGTACTTC,TRBV5-5,-,TRBJ2-5,-
CASSLGKGGTSGIEQFF,TGTGCCAGCAGCTTAGGGAAGGGGGGGACTAGCGGGATTGAGCAGTTCTTC,TRBV11-2,TRBD2,TRBJ2-1,-
CASSLGGEQYF,TGTGCCAGCAGTTTAGGAGGAGAGCAGTACTTC,TRBV27,-,TRBJ2-7,-
CASSLLLGREQYF,TGTGCCAGCAGTTTATTACTAGGTCGGGAGCAGTACTTC,TRBV27,-,TRBJ2-7,-
CSVVGWGQGFSEELPNYGYTF,TGCAGCGTTGTAGGTTGGGGACAGGGGTTTTCGGAAGAACTCCCTAACTATGGCTACACCTTC,TRBV29-1,TRBD1,TRBJ1-2,-
CASSFAGNNSPLHF,TGTGCCAGCAGTTTTGCGGGGAATAATTCACCCCTCCACTTT,TRBV27,-,TRBJ1-6,-
CASSLEDRYEQYF,TGTGCCAGCAGCTTAGAGGACAGGTACGAGCAGTACTTC,TRBV7-9,TRBD1,TRBJ2-7,-
CASSPRQVGDEQFF,TGTGCCAGCAGTCCCCGACAGGTCGGCGATGAGCAGTTCTTC,TRBV27,-,TRBJ2-1,-
CASSPGLPGSYEQYF,TGTGCCAGCAGCCCAGGGCTTCCCGGCTCCTACGAGCAGTACTTC,TRBV27,-,TRBJ2-7,-
CASSSSTGGTLYF,TGTGCCAGCAGCTCCTCCACAGGGGGCACTCTGTACTTC,TRBV6-5,TRBD1,TRBJ2-5,-
CASSFSGTAYEQYF,TGTGCCAGCAGCTTTTCCGGGACGGCCTACGAGCAGTACTTC,TRBV5-4,-,TRBJ2-7,-
CASSLFTYTGELFF,TGCGCCAGCAGCTTGTTTACGTACACCGGGGAGCTGTTTTTT,TRBV5-1,-,TRBJ2-2,-
CAWSEPHTILNTEAFF,TGTGCCTGGAGTGAACCGCACACAATATTGAACACTGAAGCTTTCTTT,TRBV30,-,TRBJ1-1,-
CASSEHGEQYF,TGTGCCAGCAGTGAACACGGCGAGCAGTACTTC,TRBV2,-,TRBJ2-7,-
CASSVGRDVMNTEAFF,TGTGCCAGCAGCGTAGGCAGGGACGTGATGAACACTGAAGCTTTCTTT,TRBV9,-,TRBJ1-1,-
CASSLFGANLGEQYF,TGTGCCAGCAGTTTATTTGGGGCAAATTTGGGCGAGCAGTACTTC,TRBV27,-,TRBJ2-7,once
CASSQDRLQETQYF,TGTGCCAGCAGCCAGGACAGGTTGCAAGAGACCCAGTACTTC,TRBV5-6,TRBD1,TRBJ2-5,-
CASLTGPRDWTQYF,TGTGCCAGCCTTACGGGGCCTAGGGACTGGACCCAGTACTTC,TRBV6-1,-,TRBJ2-5,-
CASSLEGRAEQYF,TGTGCCAGCAGCTTAGAAGGCAGGGCCGAGCAGTACTTC,TRBV11-2,-,TRBJ2-7,once
CASSLGQGLGQYF,TGTGCCAGCAGCCTGGGACAGGGTCTAGGGCAGTACTTC,TRBV5-5,TRBD1,TRBJ2-7,once
CASSSGLTEAFF,TGTGCCAGTAGTTCGGGGCTAACTGAAGCTTTCTTT,TRBV19,-,TRBJ1-1,-
CASSVSGGSYEQYF,TGTGCCAGCAGTGTTAGCGGGGGAAGTTACGAGCAGTACTTC,TRBV25-1,TRBD2,TRBJ2-7,-
CAISTWDSLGQYF,TGTGCCATCAGTACTTGGGACAGCCTCGGGCAGTACTTC,TRBV10-3,TRBD1,TRBJ2-7,-
CATSRDWVVVYREGTNNEKLFF,TGTGCCACCAGCAGAGATTGGGTGGTCGTGTACAGGGAAGGAACAAATAATGAAAAACTGTTTTTT,TRBV15,-,TRBJ1-4,-
CASSVRDTNQPQHF,TGTGCCAGTAGTGTCCGGGACACTAATCAGCCCCAGCATTTT,TRBV19,-,TRBJ1-5,-
CASSSTSGYNEQFF,TGTGCCAGTAGTTCGACTAGCGGATACAATGAGCAGTTCTTC,TRBV19,TRBD2,TRBJ2-1,-
CASSSLTWDRDNSPLHF,TGTGCCAGCAGCTCACTTACCTGGGACAGGGATAATTCACCCCTCCACTTT,TRBV7-3,TRBD1,TRBJ1-6,-
CASSENRDAPRETQYF,TGTGCCAGCAGTGAGAATCGGGACGCCCCCCGAGAGACCCAGTACTTC,TRBV6-1,-,TRBJ2-5,-
CASSLLAGESGNEQFF,TGTGCCAGCAGCTTATTAGCGGGAGAGAGCGGCAATGAGCAGTTCTTC,TRBV7-6,TRBD2,TRBJ2-1,-
CASSQIGGNNNEQFF,TGCGCCAGCAGCCAAATCGGCGGGAATAACAATGAGCAGTTCTTC,TRBV4-1,-,TRBJ2-1,-
CASSSLLTGGYEQYF,TGTGCCAGCAGTTCCCTTCTGACAGGGGGCTACGAGCAGTACTTC,TRBV28,TRBD1,TRBJ2-7,-
CASSTDTGTETYEQYF,TGTGCCAGCAGCACAGATACCGGGACAGAGACCTACGAGCAGTACTTC,TRBV9,TRBD1,TRBJ2-7,-
CASSEWDRGHSNTEAFF,TGTGCCAGCAGTGAATGGGACAGGGGCCACTCGAACACTGAAGCTTTCTTT,TRBV2,TRBD1,TRBJ1-1,-